Included here is one T cell receptor (beta chain) sequence, with context. Its antigen is currently unknown. The data stem from a study of T-cell memory formation after mild COVID-19. For the study at large: TCR clusters were largely donor specific.

V was clipped by 8 bases and J by 2 bases, with 16 bases between them. The CDR3 covers 14 residues. The germline V gene has CDR1 ENHRY and CDR2 SYGVKD. Each CDR3 protein is one row after TCRdb ran MiXCR on the 5' RACE reads. The sample lists about 110,000 distinct CDR3 sequences, about an eighth occurring once. Study results and limitations: The CD4+ clones that contracted clustered mainly within CM and EM, and the CD8+ clones concentrated in EMRA. Later expanders leaned CD4+, whereas day 15 to 85 contracting clones were balanced CD4/CD8.

Sequencing was carried out using PBMCs or a T cell subset sorted from them (not recorded which). This chain links TRBV10-3 with TRBJ2-7; D possibly corresponds to TRBD2 (6 bases). This clonotype originated in a man in his late teens or twenties who had mild COVID-19 (a few samples of this study predate the infection). Cell type and time point are not known. The CDR3 spells CAISRRRGPYEQYV. For the CDR3, the DNA is TGTGCCATCTCGCGGAGGAGGGGTCCCTACGAGCAGTACGTC.